This T cell receptor beta chain originates from a study of shared clonotypes between healthy human individuals. Regarding the study as a whole: Sharing across a few donors was seen in 4% to 6.5% of naive CD4 clonotypes. The rarefaction results pointed to incomplete sorted-subset sequencing despite large depth.

For each subset, genomic DNA was distributed in equal portions over several immunoSEQ plates. This table comes from immunoSEQ multiplex PCR, and its TCRdb copy is limited to in-frame clones, with some not included. Of roughly 1 million clones listed, about 75% were seen once; the top ten hold approximately 1.5%. Germline V CDR1 and CDR2: LNHNV, YYDKDF (reference sequence). The germline V and J ends were trimmed by 1 base and 8 bases, with 23 bases remaining between them. This CDR3 is built from 17 residues. In regard to this clone: The antigen is not known.

This receptor was obtained from a man aged 18 to 29 in good health. The chain links TRBV15 to TRBJ1-2; D is unresolved. Sequenced input: memory CD4+ T cells sorted from blood. As to subset: CD45RA-negative fraction. In DNA form, the CDR3 reads TGTGCCACCAGCAGAGGCGGTTCCTCGCTCATATCGGGCGGCTACACCTTC. It yields the protein CATSRGGSSLISGGYTF.